The T cell receptor beta chain described here comes from a study of blood T cell repertoires in COVID-19. The wider study: Samples taken during acute and convalescent COVID-19 were collected in the United States, Italy and Spain. Sample material is recorded as cDNA or gDNA derived from T cells, B-cell-depleted T cells, or PBMCs.

Per the original methods: By means of reference gene primer amplification, nucleated cell counts were estimated. The repertoire was sequenced with immunoSEQ multiplex PCR; TCRdb's copy has only in-frame clones and lacks some. V and J calls and clone size are given by that table; D and trimming were obtained from the DNA. The repertoire holds over 45,000 clones, with approximately 91% as singletons. What was sequenced was peripheral blood. This TCR was sampled from a woman aged 55-70 years with active or convalescent COVID-19.

In nucleotides, the CDR3 is TGTGCCTGGAGTGTAACGGCAAGGGGCGATGAAAAACTGTTTTTT. Translation: CAWSVTARGDEKLFF. The chain recombines TRBV30 with TRBJ1-4, with D possibly being TRBD1 (5 bases). The V end lost 0 bases, the J end lost 6 bases, and 14 bases lay between the germline ends. Germline values: CDR1 GTSNPN, CDR2 SVGIG (reference sequence). This CDR3 has 15 residues.